The TCR beta chain described here comes from a study of blood T cells in healthy people across ages. This clonotype was seen a few times. Primed by a sample-barcoded 5' primer and a J-beta primer mix, a second PCR proceeded for 7 to 11 cycles. All samples yielded 3 million or more CDR3-containing paired-end reads. A single record per CDR3 protein comes from TCRdb applying MiXCR to the 5' RACE reads. The table includes over 500,000 distinct CDR3 sequences, about 25% detected once. Germline V gene sequence: CDR1 SQVTM, CDR2 ANQGSEA. The CDR3 loop spans 13 amino acids. Trimming removed 7 bases at V and 5 bases at J, with 17 bases between. Each sample provided at least 5.5 micrograms of extracted total RNA. These same records also appear under a second study, on T cells of mothers and their children. That paper states: Donors were three healthy Caucasian mothers and their six children. The yield was over 8.5 million TCR beta CDR3 reads from each mother and 2.5 million to 3 million from each child.

J is TRBJ1-2 and V is TRBV29-1; no firm D call. The sequencing input was blood. This TCR derives from a boy aged 2 to 9 in good health. CDR3 in amino acids: CSAEWGKGYGYTF. The CDR3 DNA sequence: TGCAGCGCCGAATGGGGAAAAGGATATGGCTACACCTTC.